Below, one TCR beta chain is given with its context. The data derive from a study of blood T cell repertoires in COVID-19. For the study at large: The analysed material was cDNA or gDNA that came from T cells, B-cell-depleted T cells, or PBMCs.

In terms of age and location, participants ranged from roughly 18 to 90 years and lived in about two dozen US areas. Cohorts were determined from participant-reported clinical history. TCRdb's copy holds only in-frame clones and misses some; the assay was immunoSEQ multiplex PCR. Here the sample spans about 310,000 clones, under 90% being singletons. The TCR originated in a woman aged 25 to 39 who had recovered from COVID-19. The specimen was PBMCs or T cells enriched from blood (not recorded which).

The CDR3 spells CASSLLAGIAYEQYF. The CDR3 DNA follows: TGTGCCAGCAGTTTATTAGCTGGAATAGCTTACGAGCAGTACTTC. The genes are TRBV28 and TRBJ2-7; D gene uncertain. From germline, CDR1 is MDHEN and CDR2 SYDVKM. V was pared by 1 base and J by 4 bases, with 14 bases between. The CDR3 length is 15 residues.